This T cell receptor beta chain came from a study of circulating CD8 cells and anti-PD-1 response in melanoma. Germline V CDR1 and CDR2: SGHTA, FQGTGA. CDR3 length: 14 residues. The V end lost 4 bases, the J end lost 5 bases, and 13 bases lay between the germline ends. Notes on the study in general: Previously treated and treatment-naive patients were pooled together. DNEG was most diverse; TIGIT repertoires were least diverse. Subset repertoires were largely private at M1, with under 7% shared.

TCR libraries were prepared from 15 ng of total RNA with the QIAseq Immune Repertoire TCR panel. TCRdb processed the reads anew with MiXCR; each CDR3 protein has one entry. This sample carries about 420 distinct CDR3 sequences, less than 6% of them seen once, and the ten largest clones take 19%. This clonotype is labeled large (0.1 to 1%). The antigen remains undetermined. Live CD3+CD8+TCRalphabeta+ cells were sorted into four subsets by PD-1 and/or TIGIT. This chain links TRBV7-3 with TRBJ2-3; a possible D gene is TRBD2 (7 bases). This material consisted of CD8+ T cells from PBMCs, taken at baseline or after one month of anti-PD-1 therapy (not recorded which). This receptor was obtained from a human donor with melanoma. The CDR3 sequence: CASSSWGGRDTQYF. The CDR3 bases are TGTGCCAGCAGCTCCTGGGGGGGCCGAGATACGCAGTATTTT.